The 6 T cell receptor beta chains below come from one sample, sequenced in a study of cytomegalovirus exposure and HLA in healthy donors. The PCR had 60 Vbeta and 13 Jbeta primers. The data were produced by immunoSEQ multiplex PCR, yet TCRdb's version contains in-frame clones alone and is incomplete. The table lists just over 150,000 clones, about 86% of them singletons. Sequenced: PBMCs. The receptor set was obtained from a woman aged 18 to 35 in good health and CMV-seronegative.

The V call is TRBV4-1, the J call TRBJ2-4; the D gene is possibly TRBD1 (6 bases). Germline V gene lookup returns CDR1 MGHRA and CDR2 YSYEKL. Trimming took 2 bases from V and 1 from J, leaving 12 bases between them. The CDR3 runs to 16 residues. CDR3 sequence reads: CASSQRTGIAKNIQYF. In nucleotides, the CDR3 is TGCGCCAGCAGCCAACGAACAGGGATCGCCAAAAACATTCAGTACTTC.

This clone came up once. This sequence joins TRBV7-9 and TRBJ2-1; D ambiguous. Trimming took off 2 bases at V and 6 bases at J, with 5 bases between the two ends. From germline, CDR1 is SEHNR and CDR2 FQNEAQ (reference sequence). The CDR3 is 12 residues long. The CDR3 sequence is CASSLSFNEQFF. The DNA of the CDR3 is TGTGCCAGCAGCTTATCTTTCAATGAGCAGTTCTTC.

The genes are TRBV7-9 and TRBJ2-7; 9 bases fit TRBD2. Looked up from germline, CDR1 is SEHNR and CDR2 is FQNEAQ (reference sequence). J gave up 6 bases and V 5 bases, and 8 bases lay outside the gene matches. The CDR3 sequence is 14 residues long. The CDR3: CASSPGTSPPEQYF. CDR3 nucleotides: TGTGCCAGCAGCCCGGGGACTAGCCCTCCCGAGCAGTACTTC.

The chain employs TRBV30 and TRBJ2-7; D call uncertain. The CDR3 has 16 residues. Germline loops: CDR1 GTSNPN, CDR2 SVGIG (reference sequence). Trimming stripped 4 bases from V and 0 bases from J, with 19 bases between. CDR3 residues: CAWTPSWADGSYEQYF. The CDR3 DNA sequence: TGTGCCTGGACCCCGAGTTGGGCAGACGGCTCCTACGAGCAGTACTTC.

The chain links TRBV25-1 to TRBJ2-7; tentative D call: TRBD1 (6 bases). V lost 4 bases and J lost 2, with 12 bases in between. This CDR3 is 14 amino acids long. Germline V gives CDR1 MGHDK, CDR2 SYGVNS. The CDR3: CASSGGGSAYEQYF. In nucleotides, the CDR3 is TGTGCCAGCAGTGGAGGGGGTAGCGCCTACGAGCAGTACTTC.

V gene TRBV5-6 combines with J gene TRBJ1-2; D gene ambiguous. The germline V and J ends were trimmed by 6 bases and 8 bases, with 17 bases remaining between them. Germline V gene data show CDR1 as SGHDT and CDR2 as YYEEEE. This CDR3 comprises 13 residues. CDR3 sequence (DNA): TGTGCCAGCACCCTCCCTGAGGCGCGGGGCTACACCTTC. As protein: CASTLPEARGYTF.